This T cell receptor beta chain was captured in a study of blood T cells in healthy people across ages. Study-level points and caveats: It was the long-lived donors that had more naive CD4+ cells and higher diversity than aged donors. As naive T cell percentage varied, TCR beta diversity correlated strongly with it.

Primers used in a second PCR of roughly 6 to 11 cycles were a sample-barcoded 5' primer and a J-beta primer mix. One entry per CDR3 protein results from TCRdb running MiXCR on the 5' RACE reads. The sample has around 800,000 distinct CDR3 sequences; under 45% are singletons. The study recruited healthy Caucasian donors from Russia who were aged about 6 to 90. At least 6 micrograms of total RNA were extracted per sample. The CDR3 has 15 amino acids. Germline-derived CDR1 and CDR2 are MNHEY and SMNVEV (reference sequence). This clonotype was counted only a few times. Its antigen remains unknown. Sequencing was carried out using blood. The sequence was obtained from a man in his sixties in good health. The chain uses TRBV27 and TRBJ2-5; D may be TRBD2 (5 bases). The end of the DNA aligns better with TRBJ2-7, so the J call may be wrong. The CDR3 DNA reads as TGTGCCAGCAGTTTAAGTAGGCTAGCCTCCTACGAGCAGTACTTC. Protein: CASSLSRLASYEQYF.